The 5 T cell receptor beta chains given below trace back to one sample, sequenced in a study of shared clonotypes between healthy human individuals. Clones were sequenced by immunoSEQ multiplex PCR, and TCRdb holds only the in-frame ones, with some missing. The table shows a few hundred thousand clones, with around nine tenths occurring only once. The specimen sequenced was memory CD8+ T cells sorted from blood. Noted subset: CD45RO+ cells pooled with CCR7-negative TemRA cells. Source of these receptors: a man aged 18 to 35 in good health.

The CDR3 is CATSRGTGAVNEQFF. In DNA, the CDR3 is TGTGCCACCAGCAGAGGAACAGGGGCGGTCAATGAGCAGTTCTTC. The V call is TRBV15, the J call TRBJ2-1; 7 bases map to TRBD1. The CDR3 length is 15 residues. Germline V gene sequence: CDR1 LNHNV, CDR2 YYDKDF (reference sequence). J lost 6 bases, V lost 1 base, and 6 bases had no gene match.

The chain carries TRBV4-1 and TRBJ1-4; D unclear. V was cut by 1 base and J by 3 bases, with 21 bases left in between. From germline, CDR1 is MGHRA and CDR2 YSYEKL. The CDR3 runs 19 residues. The CDR3 bases are TGCGCCAGCAGCCAAGGGTCCCCATGGGTAGTTCCCTCTAATGAAAAACTGTTTTTT. Protein product: CASSQGSPWVVPSNEKLFF.

The rearrangement joins TRBV2 to TRBJ2-5; possible D gene TRBD2, 6 bases. V was trimmed by 7 bases and J by 2 bases, leaving 11 bases between them. This CDR3 spans 13 amino acids. Germline V CDR1 and CDR2: SNHLY, FYNNEI. The CDR3 DNA is TGTGCCAGCATCGGAGGGATACAAGAGACCCAGTACTTC. Its translation: CASIGGIQETQYF.

The chain uses TRBV19 and TRBJ2-1; possible D gene TRBD2, 5 bases. Germline CDR1 reads LNHDA; CDR2 reads SQIVND (reference sequence). V lost 3 bases to trimming and J lost 4 bases, with 16 bases between them. The length of the CDR3 is 16 residues. The CDR3 sequence is CASSISGGPVYNEQFF. The DNA of the CDR3 is TGTGCCAGTAGTATCAGCGGCGGACCCGTTTACAATGAGCAGTTCTTC.

There are a few counts of this clone. The chain joins TRBV28 to TRBJ1-4; tentative D call: TRBD1 (6 bases). The CDR3 is 14 amino acids. CDR1 is MDHEN, CDR2 SYDVKM, per germline. V lost 3 bases and J lost 7, with 12 bases in between. The CDR3 coding sequence is TGTGCCAGCAGTTTTAGCCCCAGGGGTGAAAAACTGTTTTTT. Amino acid sequence: CASSFSPRGEKLFF.